Listed here are 27 T cell receptor beta chains from one sample, sequenced in a study of blood T cell repertoires in COVID-19. Produced via immunoSEQ multiplex PCR; TCRdb's table is partial and in-frame only. The sample contains more than 120,000 clones, around 87% of which appear only once. Sequencing was performed on peripheral blood. The receptors come from a woman in her fifties or sixties with active or convalescent COVID-19.

The J gene is TRBJ2-7, the V gene TRBV4-2, with D possibly being TRBD1 (6 bases). CDR1 and CDR2 from the germline V gene are LGHNA and YNFKEQ. Between the trimmed V and J ends, which lost 1 base and 4 bases, there was a span of 17 bases. CDR3 size: 16 residues. The CDR3 region has the DNA TGTGCCAGCAGCCAAGTACAGGACAGCCAAAAATACGAGCAGTACTTC. This codes for CASSQVQDSQKYEQYF.

This clone was counted a single time. The chain has TRBV3-1 (or the pseudogene TRBV3-2) and TRBJ2-5; the match to TRBD2 covers 13 bases. V dropped 4 bases and J dropped 5; count of bases not matched to a gene: 4. CDR1 is LGHDT and CDR2 is YNNKEL in the germline V gene (reference sequence). The CDR3 has 15 amino acids. The CDR3 DNA follows: TGTGCCAGCAGCCCGGGACTAGCGGGATGGGAGACCCAGTACTTC. Protein product: CASSPGLAGWETQYF.

V usage is TRBV7-6 and J usage is TRBJ2-1, with D possibly TRBD1 on 5 matching bases. V lost 1 base to trimming and J lost 5 bases, with 15 bases between them. CDR3 length: 16 amino acids. The germline CDR1 and CDR2 sequences are SGHVS and FNYEAQ. The CDR3 DNA follows: TGTGCCAGCAGCTTAGTGAGTCTAGGGGCCCACAATGAGCAGTTCTTC. This translates into CASSLVSLGAHNEQFF.

The gene calls are TRBV2 and TRBJ1-4; perhaps TRBD1 as D (6 bases). The CDR3 totals 16 residues. Trimming pared 4 bases from V and 0 bases from J, leaving 12 bases between. The germline CDR1 and CDR2 sequences are SNHLY and FYNNEI. The CDR3 reads CASSVRGPATNEKLFF. The DNA for the CDR3 is TGTGCCAGCAGTGTCAGGGGCCCTGCAACTAATGAAAAACTGTTTTTT.

V usage is TRBV30 and J usage is TRBJ1-5; the D is unclear. The V gene lost 1 base and the J gene lost 6 bases, with 10 bases spanning the gap. The V gene's germline CDR1 is GTSNPN and CDR2 SVGIG (reference sequence). The CDR3 covers 13 residues. DNA for the CDR3: TGTGCCTGGAGTGCCAGGATCCTTCAGCCCCAGCATTTT. Protein sequence: CAWSARILQPQHF.

The chain carries TRBV9 and TRBJ1-1; the D gene is possibly TRBD1 (5 bases). The V and J ends lost 3 bases and 1 base respectively, with 19 bases between them. The length of the CDR3 is 17 residues. Germline loops: CDR1 SGDLS, CDR2 YYNGEE. The CDR3 region is CASSAGTLILTNTEAFF. The CDR3 nucleotides read TGTGCCAGCAGCGCTGGGACTTTGATTCTGACGAACACTGAAGCTTTCTTT.

This clone was seen more than once but under ten times. V usage is TRBV3-1 (or the pseudogene TRBV3-2) and J usage is TRBJ2-1, with TRBD2 matching 7 bases. The germline V gene encodes CDR1 LGHDT and CDR2 YNNKEL (reference sequence). The CDR3 has 15 amino acids. Germline trimming cut 1 base from V and 6 bases from J; bases unmatched to any gene: 6. CDR3 DNA sequence: TGTGCCAGCAGCCAAGGACTAGCCGCTATCAATGAGCAGTTCTTC. It specifies CASSQGLAAINEQFF.

V and J are TRBV28 and TRBJ2-1, with TRBD2 as a possible D gene (5 bases). Trimming left V 5 bases short and J 4 bases short, with 18 bases between. The germline CDR1 and CDR2 sequences are MDHEN and SYDVKM. The CDR3 is 16 residues long. The CDR3 sequence: CASSTSTPAPYNEQFF. The CDR3, as DNA: TGTGCCAGCAGTACTAGTACCCCGGCCCCTTACAATGAGCAGTTCTTC. Filled out from reference TRBV28 and TRBJ2-1, the complete variable domain reads DVKVTQSSRYLVKRTGEKVFLECVQDMDHENMFWYRQDPGLGLRLIYFSYDVKMKEKGDIPEGYSVSREKKERFSLILESASTNQTSMYLCASSTSTPAPYNEQFFGPGTRLTVL.

Here the CDR3 DNA reads TGTGCCAGCAGTTCGACTAGCGGGCGGTTCGATGAGCAGTTCTTC. Translation: CASSSTSGRFDEQFF. V usage is TRBV6-6 and J usage is TRBJ2-1; TRBD2 matches 10 bases. Germline CDR1 MNHNY, CDR2 SVGAGI (reference sequence). The CDR3 loop spans 15 amino acids. V lost 4 bases to trimming and J lost 8 bases; unmatched junction nucleotides: 8.

CDR3 region: CASSTLGGVYEQYF. Written as DNA, the CDR3 is TGTGCCAGTAGTACCCTCGGGGGGGTCTACGAGCAGTACTTC. V gene TRBV19 combines with J gene TRBJ2-7; 8 bases are a match to TRBD2. Per the germline V gene, CDR1 is LNHDA and CDR2 is SQIVND (reference sequence). Trimming took 4 bases from V and 3 from J; bases not matched to a gene: 5. The CDR3 is 14 amino acids.

The V call is TRBV2, the J call TRBJ2-5, with no clear D. CDR3 length: 12 amino acids. Trimming shortened V by 2 bases and J by 5 bases, and 6 bases separated the two germline ends. The V gene's germline CDR1 is SNHLY and CDR2 FYNNEI. CDR3 in DNA: TGTGCCAGCAGTGAATCATTGGAGACCCAGTACTTC. This codes for CASSESLETQYF. Based on the CDR3 plus reference TRBV2 and TRBJ2-5, the full variable domain is EPEVTQTPSHQVTQMGQEVILRCVPISNHLYFYWYRQILGQKVEFLVSFYNNEISEKSEIFDDQFSVERPDGSNFTLKIRSTKLEDSAMYFCASSESLETQYFGPGTRLLVL.

The chain links TRBV21-1 to TRBJ1-1; no check of the table's D call, TRBD1, against the DNA was made. TRBV21-1 is a pseudogene segment. The CDR3 extends over 15 amino acids. CDR3 bases: TGTGCCAGCAGCAATGACAGGAGACCGAACACTGAAGCTTTCTTT. It translates to CASSNDRRPNTEAFF.

This chain joins TRBV2 and TRBJ1-5; TRBD1 agrees at 7 bases. Germline V gives CDR1 SNHLY, CDR2 FYNNEI. This CDR3 comprises 17 residues. Trimming took 4 bases from V and 7 from J; bases not matched to a gene: 16. The chain's CDR3 is CASSGTKASQGGQPQHF. The CDR3 bases are TGTGCCAGCAGTGGAACAAAAGCCTCTCAGGGGGGCCAGCCCCAGCATTTT.

In DNA form, the CDR3 reads TGTGCCAGCAGTGTATCAGGGATCAGCAATCAGCCCCAGCATTTT. Its translation is CASSVSGISNQPQHF. The chain couples TRBV2 to TRBJ1-5, with D maybe TRBD1 (5 bases). V was cut by 4 bases and J by 1 base, with 11 bases left in between. The germline V gene encodes CDR1 SNHLY and CDR2 FYNNEI. The CDR3 contains 15 residues.

The gene calls are TRBV6-2 or TRBV6-3 and TRBJ2-5; D uncertain. V shed 2 bases and J shed 0 bases, with 10 bases lying between them. Germline V gene data show CDR1 as MNHEY and CDR2 as SVGEGT. The CDR3 contains 15 residues. The DNA for the CDR3 is TGTGCCAGCAGTTACCACAGCTGGTACCAAGAGACCCAGTACTTC. Its translation: CASSYHSWYQETQYF.

The chain uses TRBV7-9 and TRBJ1-2, with D possibly TRBD1 on 6 matching bases. Germline V gives CDR1 SEHNR, CDR2 FQNEAQ (reference sequence). The V gene lost 5 bases and the J gene lost 2 bases, with 24 bases spanning the gap. This CDR3 contains 18 residues. CDR3: CASSLRGSAAQQNYGYTF. DNA of the CDR3: TGTGCCAGCAGCCTAAGGGGGTCAGCAGCTCAGCAAAACTATGGCTACACCTTC.

The V gene is TRBV9, the J gene TRBJ2-7, with 9 bases fitting TRBD2. CDR1 and CDR2 from the germline V gene are SGDLS and YYNGEE. CDR3 length: 15 amino acids. V was pared by 0 bases and J by 6 bases, with 7 bases of the junction left unmatched. The CDR3 sequence is CASSVGGTSFSEQYF. The CDR3 bases are TGTGCCAGCAGCGTAGGTGGGACTAGCTTCTCCGAGCAGTACTTC.

The chain recombines TRBV7-3 with TRBJ1-1; D might be TRBD1 (5 bases). This CDR3 has 15 residues. V was shortened by 2 bases and J by 0 bases, with 10 bases between the two germline ends. Per germline, CDR1 SGHTA and CDR2 FQGTGA. The CDR3 nucleotides read TGTGCCAGCAGCTTAGACGGGGGGTTGAACACTGAAGCTTTCTTT. Its protein product is CASSLDGGLNTEAFF.

The V and J genes are TRBV7-3 and TRBJ2-7; D possibly corresponds to TRBD1 (6 bases). V shed 0 bases and J shed 4 bases, with 25 bases lying between them. The CDR3 contains 19 residues. CDR1 SGHTA and CDR2 FQGTGA come from the germline V gene. The CDR3 here is CASSLTLGGWRIARYEQYF. CDR3 bases: TGTGCCAGCAGCTTAACTCTTGGGGGCTGGAGGATAGCGCGATACGAGCAGTACTTC. The whole variable domain, remainder taken from reference TRBV7-3 and TRBJ2-7, is GAGVSQTPSNKVTEKGKYVELRCDPISGHTALYWYRQSLGQGPEFLIYFQGTGAADDSGLPNDRFFAVRPEGSVSTLKIQRTERGDSAVYLCASSLTLGGWRIARYEQYFGPGTRLTVT.

The chain is built from TRBV25-1 and TRBJ2-2; D may be TRBD2 (6 bases). The CDR3 totals 14 residues. V was pared by 6 bases and J by 1 base, with 9 bases between. Germline CDR1 and CDR2: MGHDK and SYGVNS. The CDR3, as DNA: TGTGCCAGCAGCGGGCGGGGGAACACCGGGGAGCTGTTTTTT. Translating gives CASSGRGNTGELFF.

The chain employs TRBV7-2 and TRBJ2-1; the D gene is possibly TRBD1 (6 bases). CDR1 and CDR2 (germline): SGHTA, FQGNSA. Trimming took 5 bases from V and 0 from J, leaving 11 bases between them. This CDR3 is 15 amino acids long. The CDR3 sequence: CASSDGQSSYNEQFF. DNA for the CDR3: TGTGCCAGCAGCGATGGACAGAGCTCCTACAATGAGCAGTTCTTC.

The gene calls are TRBV7-8 and TRBJ1-1; D possibly corresponds to TRBD1 (6 bases). The CDR3 is 14 amino acids. Looked up from germline, CDR1 is SGHVS and CDR2 is FQNEAQ. With 1 base removed from V and 10 bases from J, the gap between germline ends came to 16 bases. The CDR3 nucleotides read TGTGCCAGCAGCTTAGTTAGTGCACAGGGTAGAGCTTTCTTT. Translated, it gives CASSLVSAQGRAFF.

This clone was seen only a few times. The chain has TRBV20-1 and TRBJ2-7, with unresolved D. This CDR3 region has 11 residues. Trimming shortened V by 2 bases and J by 6 bases, and 8 bases separated the two germline ends. Germline-derived CDR1 and CDR2 are DFQATT and SNEGSKA (reference sequence). Here the CDR3 DNA reads TGCAGTGCTAGACCCTACGGCGAGCAGTACTTC. It translates to CSARPYGEQYF.

V usage is TRBV19 and J usage is TRBJ1-5; 8 bases are shared with TRBD1. This CDR3 has 14 residues. After removal of 2 bases from V and 6 bases from J, the junction contained 3 bases not matched to a gene. Germline CDR1 reads LNHDA; CDR2 reads SQIVND (reference sequence). CDR3 in amino acids: CASSIQGAGQPQHF. CDR3 DNA: TGTGCCAGTAGTATACAGGGGGCCGGTCAGCCCCAGCATTTT.

The chain links TRBV4-1 to TRBJ1-2; D gene unclear. Trimming left V 0 bases short and J 4 bases short, with 3 bases between. The CDR3 has 12 residues. Germline V gives CDR1 MGHRA, CDR2 YSYEKL. CDR3 residues: CASSQDLYGYTF. CDR3 bases: TGCGCCAGCAGCCAAGATCTCTATGGCTACACCTTC.

This chain uses TRBV7-2 with TRBJ2-1; maybe TRBD1 (6 bases). The CDR3 spans 15 residues. V was clipped by 1 base and J by 1 base, with 8 bases between them. Germline lookup yields CDR1 SGHTA and CDR2 FQGNSA. In DNA form, the CDR3 reads TGTGCCAGCAGCTTAGAGGGGGATTCCTACAATGAGCAGTTCTTC. Protein: CASSLEGDSYNEQFF.

The rearrangement links TRBV6-6 to TRBJ1-1; D is undetermined. The CDR3 runs 12 residues. Germline values: CDR1 MNHNY, CDR2 SVGAGI (reference sequence). Trimming pared 2 bases from V and 7 bases from J, leaving 8 bases between. CDR3 residues: CASSYRTGEAFF. The DNA for the CDR3 is TGTGCCAGCAGTTACCGTACGGGTGAAGCTTTCTTT.